What follows are 12 T cell receptor beta chains derived from one specimen sequenced in a study of cytomegalovirus exposure and HLA in healthy donors. This PCR relied on a set of 60 Vbeta primers and 13 Jbeta primers. Sequencing was performed with immunoSEQ multiplex PCR; in TCRdb, only in-frame clones are kept and a portion is missing. The sample has approximately 150,000 clones; around 80% are singletons. The sequenced sample consisted of PBMCs. These receptors were obtained from a woman in her forties or fifties in good health and CMV-seropositive.

The chain employs TRBV6-5 and TRBJ1-5; unclear D gene. The CDR3 sequence is 14 residues long. Trimming left V 5 bases short and J 6 bases short, with 14 bases between. Germline V gene sequence: CDR1 MNHEY, CDR2 SVGAGI. CDR3 protein: CASSPKYDIQPQHF. In DNA form, the CDR3 reads TGTGCCAGCAGTCCTAAGTATGACATTCAGCCCCAGCATTTT.

The rearrangement uses TRBV5-4 and TRBJ2-5, with 8 bases matching TRBD2. V trimming: 3 bases; J trimming: 2 bases; junction bases outside the gene matches: 6. The CDR3 runs 15 residues. CDR1 and CDR2 (germline): SGHNT, YYREEE (reference sequence). The CDR3 reads CASSYAGTRQETQYF. The CDR3, as DNA: TGTGCCAGCAGCTATGCCGGGACTAGACAAGAGACCCAGTACTTC.

V usage is TRBV5-4 and J usage is TRBJ2-1, with 7 bases identical to TRBD2. J gave up 8 bases and V 0 bases, and 5 bases lay outside the gene matches. CDR3 length: 14 residues. CDR1 SGHNT and CDR2 YYREEE come from the germline V gene (reference sequence). The chain's CDR3 is CASSLAGGLDEQFF. CDR3 in DNA: TGTGCCAGCAGCTTGGCGGGGGGTTTAGATGAGCAGTTCTTC.

The chain has TRBV4-2 and TRBJ2-1; TRBD2 agrees at 10 bases. V was clipped by 4 bases and J by 6 bases; unmatched bases: 6. The germline V gene encodes CDR1 LGHNA and CDR2 YNFKEQ. The CDR3 is 15 amino acids. CDR3 amino acids: CASSLSGGAVNEQFF. The CDR3, as DNA: TGTGCCAGCAGCCTCAGCGGGGGGGCCGTCAATGAGCAGTTCTTC.

This CDR3 reads CASSFSGSHGYTF. The CDR3 nucleotides are TGCGCCAGCAGCTTTTCGGGGTCTCATGGCTACACCTTC. This sequence joins TRBV5-1 and TRBJ1-2; D is undetermined. Germline V CDR1 and CDR2: SGHRS, YFSETQ. V lost 2 bases and J lost 6, with 11 bases in between. This CDR3 spans 13 amino acids.

The rearrangement uses TRBV27 and TRBJ1-2; TRBD1 aligns across 8 bases. The CDR3 extends over 13 amino acids. The J segment lost 6 bases and the V segment lost 3 bases, leaving 3 bases of the junction unmatched. The germline V gene has CDR1 MNHEY and CDR2 SMNVEV (reference sequence). This chain's CDR3 is CASSLVQGDGYTF. As DNA, the CDR3 is TGTGCCAGCAGTTTGGTACAGGGGGATGGCTACACCTTC.

For the CDR3, the DNA is TGTGCCAGCAGTTACGGAATAGAGTCCAGGGGCTATGGCTACACCTTC. It is translated as CASSYGIESRGYGYTF. This chain joins TRBV6-5 and TRBJ1-2; possible D gene TRBD1, 6 bases. The germline CDR1 and CDR2 sequences are MNHEY and SVGAGI. The CDR3 has 16 amino acids. Trimming shortened V by 2 bases and J by 4 bases, and 17 bases separated the two germline ends.

The chain employs TRBV5-1 and TRBJ2-2, with 12 bases aligning to TRBD2. V dropped 2 bases and J dropped 5; count of bases not matched to a gene: 10. Per the germline V gene, CDR1 is SGHRS and CDR2 is YFSETQ. The CDR3 totals 18 residues. The CDR3 nucleotides read TGCGCCAGCAGCTTACCAAGACTAGCGGGGGACGATACCGGGGAGCTGTTTTTT. The encoded protein is CASSLPRLAGDDTGELFF.

The rearrangement joins TRBV6-5 to TRBJ1-3; 8 nucleotides line up with TRBD1. Germline CDR1 reads MNHEY; CDR2 reads SVGAGI. The trim removed 5 bases at V and 2 bases at J, leaving 5 bases unmatched. CDR3 length: 15 amino acids. CDR3 in amino acids: CASSRETGAGNTIYF. The DNA of the CDR3 is TGTGCCAGCAGTAGGGAGACAGGGGCTGGAAACACCATATATTTT.

This clone occurred many times. The chain carries TRBV30 and TRBJ2-7, with a tentative D call TRBD1 (6 bases). Trimming left V 2 bases short and J 5 bases short, with 13 bases between. The CDR3 consists of 13 residues. Per germline, CDR1 GTSNPN and CDR2 SVGIG (reference sequence). CDR3 loop: CAWSRTEGNEQYF. The CDR3, as DNA: TGTGCCTGGAGTAGGACAGAGGGAAACGAGCAGTACTTC.

The chain couples TRBV6-5 to TRBJ1-6, with 11 nucleotides matching TRBD1. The J segment lost 9 bases and the V segment lost 5 bases, leaving 6 bases of the junction unmatched. This CDR3 has 15 amino acids. Germline V lookup: CDR1 MNHEY, CDR2 SVGAGI. The CDR3 loop reads CASSRGDRGGSPLHF. CDR3 sequence (DNA): TGTGCCAGCAGTCGAGGGGACAGGGGGGGTTCACCCCTCCACTTT.

The V and J genes are TRBV5-6 and TRBJ1-1; D uncertain. The CDR3 loop spans 15 amino acids. The V end lost 0 bases, the J end lost 3 bases, and 12 bases lay between the germline ends. Germline values: CDR1 SGHDT, CDR2 YYEEEE. For the CDR3, the DNA is TGTGCCAGCAGCTTGGGATCCAACTACGACACTGAAGCTTTCTTT. It encodes CASSLGSNYDTEAFF.